Each of the 27 T cell receptor beta chains below was sequenced from the same sample in a study of blood T cell repertoires in COVID-19 (dated by TCRdb to the early 2020s). The library came from the immunoSEQ multiplex PCR assay. As stored in TCRdb, this immuneACCESS dataset retains in-frame rearrangements with V and J assigned. A fraction of the clones does not appear; measured against another copy, unresolved V genes explain less than half of the discrepancy, and the remainder lacks a known reason. In this sample the table shows more than 200,000 clones, around 89% of which occur a single time. Jointly, the top ten make up roughly 4% of the sample. Source material: PBMCs or T cells enriched from blood (not recorded which). These receptors all come from a woman aged 25 to 39 who had recovered from COVID-19.

V gene TRBV28 combines with J gene TRBJ2-5; the match to TRBD1 covers 8 bases. The CDR3 has 15 amino acids. After removal of 3 bases from V and 3 bases from J, the junction contained 6 bases not matched to a gene. CDR1 and CDR2 from the germline V gene are MDHEN and SYDVKM. CDR3 nucleotides: TGTGCCAGCAGTTTGCGACAGGGGCGTAAAGAGACCCAGTACTTC. Translated: CASSLRQGRKETQYF.

The rearrangement uses TRBV29-1 and TRBJ2-7; the match to TRBD1 covers 9 bases. From germline, CDR1 is SQVTM and CDR2 ANQGSEA. CDR3 length: 14 amino acids. V was clipped by 6 bases and J by 2 bases; unmatched bases: 8. The CDR3 DNA follows: TGCAGCGTCCCCGGGACAGGGAGGCCCTACGAGCAGTACTTC. Translated, it gives CSVPGTGRPYEQYF.

The chain couples TRBV5-1 to TRBJ2-6, with TRBD1 as a possible D gene (6 bases). The CDR3 extends over 16 amino acids. CDR1 and CDR2 (germline): SGHRS, YFSETQ. V was clipped by 7 bases and J by 3 bases, with 17 bases between them. In DNA form, the CDR3 reads TGCGCCAGCTTTCTTGCTCAGGGGTATGGGGCCAACGTCCTGACTTTC. It is translated as CASFLAQGYGANVLTF. Looking up the rest from reference TRBV5-1 and TRBJ2-6 gives the full variable domain: KAGVTQTPRYLIKTRGQQVTLSCSPISGHRSVSWYQQTPGQGLQFLFEYFSETQRNKGNFPGRFSGRQFSNSRSEMNVSTLELGDSALYLCASFLAQGYGANVLTFGAGSRLTVL.

The V gene is TRBV3-1 (or the pseudogene TRBV3-2), the J gene TRBJ1-2; no definite D call. The CDR3 spans 11 residues. Trimming removed 5 bases at V and 8 bases at J, with 9 bases between. The germline V gene encodes CDR1 LGHDT and CDR2 YNNKEL (reference sequence). CDR3 region: CASSANRGYTF. The CDR3 DNA follows: TGTGCCAGCAGCGCTAACCGGGGCTACACCTTC.

The chain is built from TRBV12-3 or TRBV12-4 and TRBJ2-7; no firm D call. The ends were cut back, 1 base at V and 4 bases at J, with 8 bases in the middle. CDR3 length: 13 residues. The CDR3 spells CASSLGQKYEQYF. In DNA, the CDR3 is TGTGCCAGCAGTTTAGGTCAGAAATACGAGCAGTACTTC.

V gene TRBV2 combines with J gene TRBJ1-5; 9 bases match TRBD1. Germline values: CDR1 SNHLY, CDR2 FYNNEI. The ends lost 6 bases at V and 7 bases at J; junction bases unmatched: 16. The CDR3 has 17 amino acids. This CDR3 reads CASRYSLKGTGKQPQHF. CDR3 nucleotides: TGTGCCAGCAGATACTCTTTAAAAGGGACAGGGAAACAGCCCCAGCATTTT. The whole variable domain, remainder taken from reference TRBV2 and TRBJ1-5, is EPEVTQTPSHQVTQMGQEVILRCVPISNHLYFYWYRQILGQKVEFLVSFYNNEISEKSEIFDDQFSVERPDGSNFTLKIRSTKLEDSAMYFCASRYSLKGTGKQPQHFGDGTRLSIL.

The chain has TRBV6-2 or TRBV6-3 and TRBJ1-5; no clear D. The CDR3 totals 16 residues. CDR1 and CDR2 from the germline V gene are MNHEY and SVGEGT. V shed 0 bases and J shed 4 bases, with 13 bases lying between them. In DNA form, the CDR3 reads TGTGCCAGCAGTTACTCGGGCGGGGTATCAAATCAGCCCCAGCATTTT. This gives the protein CASSYSGGVSNQPQHF.

This chain uses TRBV6-2 or TRBV6-3 with TRBJ2-7; D remains unclear. The V end was cut by 1 base, the J end by 3 bases, with 10 bases between. This CDR3 contains 14 residues. Germline V lookup: CDR1 MNHEY, CDR2 SVGEGT. In DNA, the CDR3 is TGTGCCAGCAGTTACTTACCAAGCTTCTACGAGCAGTACTTC. This encodes CASSYLPSFYEQYF.

The V call is TRBV27, the J call TRBJ2-7, with 16 nucleotides matching TRBD2. Germline lookup yields CDR1 MNHEY and CDR2 SMNVEV (reference sequence). There are 19 residues in the CDR3. V lost 6 bases to trimming and J lost 1 base; unmatched junction nucleotides: 12. CDR3 residues: CASSLGLAGGGARSYEQYF. The CDR3, as DNA: TGTGCCAGCAGCCTGGGACTAGCGGGAGGGGGGGCGCGGTCCTACGAGCAGTACTTC.

The J gene is TRBJ2-5, the V gene TRBV5-1; 12 nucleotides agree with TRBD2. Germline V gene data show CDR1 as SGHRS and CDR2 as YFSETQ. The CDR3 runs to 17 residues. V lost 4 bases and J lost 1; bases outside the gene matches: 8. DNA of the CDR3: TGCGCCAGCAGCCTAGCGACTAGCGGGAGTCCCCAAGAGACCCAGTACTTC. Its protein is CASSLATSGSPQETQYF.

This chain uses TRBV30 with TRBJ2-2; the match to TRBD2 covers 8 bases. This CDR3 is built from 15 residues. CDR1 GTSNPN and CDR2 SVGIG come from the germline V gene (reference sequence). The V segment lost 4 bases and the J segment 7 bases; nucleotides outside the gene matches: 11. CDR3 nucleotides: TGTGCCTGGACCGGGAGGGCCTCTATGGTCGGGGAGCTGTTTTTT. This encodes CAWTGRASMVGELFF.

The chain has TRBV5-1 and TRBJ1-5, with D unclear. The V gene's germline CDR1 is SGHRS and CDR2 YFSETQ. Trimming removed 0 bases at V and 6 bases at J, with 10 bases between. This CDR3 comprises 14 residues. The CDR3 spells CASSLGGISQPQHF. The DNA of the CDR3 is TGCGCCAGCAGCTTGGGCGGCATATCTCAGCCCCAGCATTTT.

The chain joins TRBV5-1 to TRBJ2-7; TRBD1 agrees at 11 bases. This CDR3 is built from 15 residues. Germline CDR1 is SGHRS and CDR2 is YFSETQ. V shed 2 bases and J 4 bases; nucleotides not matched to a gene: 5. CDR3 nucleotides: TGCGCCAGCAGCTTCGGGGACAGGGGGTTATACGAGCAGTACTTC. It is translated as CASSFGDRGLYEQYF.

The chain combines TRBV18 with TRBJ1-1, with a weak D call TRBD1 (6 bases). The CDR3 has 15 residues. From germline, CDR1 is KGHSH and CDR2 LQKENI. The ends were cut back, 0 bases at V and 8 bases at J, with 16 bases in the middle. CDR3 amino acids: CASSPPTGRTPEAFF. CDR3 in DNA: TGTGCCAGCTCACCACCGACAGGACGGACCCCCGAAGCTTTCTTT.

CDR3 sequence (DNA): TGTGCCAGCTCACCAGCGGCTTTGCTCGGGGACAGAAGGGCAGATACGCAGTATTTT. Translating it yields CASSPAALLGDRRADTQYF. The chain joins TRBV18 to TRBJ2-3, with 7 bases aligning to TRBD1. V shed 2 bases, J shed 4 bases, and the junction held 18 bases outside the gene matches. CDR1 is KGHSH, CDR2 LQKENI, per germline. CDR3 length: 19 residues. Supplemented by reference TRBV18 and TRBJ2-3, the full variable domain reads NAGVMQNPRHLVRRRGQEARLRCSPMKGHSHVYWYRQLPEEGLKFMVYLQKENIIDESGMPKERFSAEFPKEGPSILRIQQVVRGDSAAYFCASSPAALLGDRRADTQYFGPGTRLTVL.

The gene calls are TRBV7-9 and TRBJ1-2, with TRBD1 as a possible D gene (6 bases). This CDR3 is built from 15 residues. Trimming took 5 bases from V and 2 from J, leaving 15 bases between them. CDR1 and CDR2 (germline): SEHNR, FQNEAQ (reference sequence). The DNA for the CDR3 is TGTGCCAGCAGCCCTCAAGGACAGCTAAACTATGGCTACACCTTC. Protein sequence: CASSPQGQLNYGYTF.

Only one count was recorded for this clone. J is TRBJ1-5 and V is TRBV28; D is undetermined. Germline lookup yields CDR1 MDHEN and CDR2 SYDVKM. The CDR3 covers 13 residues. V dropped 3 bases and J dropped 9 bases, with 12 bases sitting between them. The CDR3 DNA sequence: TGTGCCAGCAGTTTGGGGAGGGAAGGGCCCCAGCATTTT. This encodes CASSLGREGPQHF.

The V and J genes are TRBV27 and TRBJ1-2; 7 bases map to TRBD1. Germline V lookup: CDR1 MNHEY, CDR2 SMNVEV (reference sequence). V was clipped by 4 bases and J by 5 bases; unmatched bases: 4. The CDR3 runs to 13 residues. This chain's CDR3 is CASSYHRGYGYTF. DNA of the CDR3: TGTGCCAGCAGTTACCACAGGGGATATGGCTACACCTTC.

The V gene is TRBV19, the J gene TRBJ1-1; possibly TRBD1 for D (5 bases). V was shortened by 7 bases and J by 5 bases, with 14 bases between the two germline ends. Germline V gene lookup returns CDR1 LNHDA and CDR2 SQIVND (reference sequence). The CDR3 sequence is 13 residues long. The CDR3 sequence: CASMPTTATEAFF. DNA of the CDR3: TGTGCCAGTATGCCGACGACAGCGACTGAAGCTTTCTTT.

The rearrangement links TRBV2 to TRBJ1-6, with D maybe TRBD1 (5 bases). CDR3 size: 15 residues. CDR1 SNHLY and CDR2 FYNNEI come from the germline V gene. Trimming pared 3 bases from V and 6 bases from J, leaving 12 bases between. The CDR3 DNA reads as TGTGCCAGCAGTGAGGAGGGACTGACTAATTCACCCCTCCACTTT. It yields the protein CASSEEGLTNSPLHF.

V usage is TRBV6-5 and J usage is TRBJ2-7; 9 nucleotides agree with TRBD2. The CDR3 is 15 amino acids. V lost 6 bases and J lost 2; bases outside the gene matches: 8. CDR1 MNHEY and CDR2 SVGAGI come from the germline V gene. The CDR3 is CASRPFSGSTYEQYF. CDR3 coding DNA: TGTGCCAGCAGACCCTTTAGCGGGAGTACCTACGAGCAGTACTTC.

V usage is TRBV4-3 and J usage is TRBJ2-7; D is ambiguous. This CDR3 contains 14 residues. Trimming cost V 0 bases and J 0 bases, with 6 bases left between them. The germline CDR1 and CDR2 sequences are LGHNA and YSLEER. CDR3 sequence: CASSQETLSYEQYF. CDR3 nucleotide sequence: TGCGCCAGCAGCCAAGAGACACTCTCCTACGAGCAGTACTTC.

The chain combines TRBV19 with TRBJ1-1; no definite D call. Trimming took off 7 bases at V and 2 bases at J, with 11 bases between the two ends. Per germline, CDR1 LNHDA and CDR2 SQIVND (reference sequence). The CDR3 totals 13 residues. CDR3 residues: CASKYRINTEAFF. CDR3 DNA sequence: TGTGCCAGTAAGTACAGAATTAACACTGAAGCTTTCTTT.

The chain carries TRBV5-4 and TRBJ2-1; 9 bases are a match to TRBD2. This CDR3 comprises 16 residues. CDR1 is SGHNT and CDR2 is YYREEE in the germline V gene (reference sequence). V trimming: 3 bases; J trimming: 8 bases; junction bases outside the gene matches: 12. This chain's CDR3 is CASSSKGAGGNDEQFF. CDR3 nucleotide sequence: TGTGCCAGCAGCTCAAAAGGAGCGGGAGGTAACGATGAGCAGTTCTTC.

The genes are TRBV28 and TRBJ1-2, with TRBD1 matching 8 bases. Germline-derived CDR1 and CDR2 are MDHEN and SYDVKM. V was clipped by 7 bases and J by 4 bases; unmatched bases: 14. The length of the CDR3 is 16 residues. The CDR3 spells CASTLAGGAEVYGYTF. The CDR3 bases are TGTGCCAGCACCTTAGCAGGGGGCGCAGAAGTCTATGGCTACACCTTC.

The J gene is TRBJ1-6, the V gene TRBV6-2 or TRBV6-3; 7 bases are a match to TRBD1. The J segment lost 10 bases and the V segment lost 5 bases, leaving 8 bases of the junction unmatched. Per germline, CDR1 MNHEY and CDR2 SVGEGT. This CDR3 has 14 amino acids. The CDR3 spells CASSETGRRSPLHF. DNA of the CDR3: TGTGCCAGCAGTGAGACAGGGAGAAGGTCACCCCTCCACTTT.

This sequence joins TRBV28 and TRBJ1-2; D unclear. The germline V gene has CDR1 MDHEN and CDR2 SYDVKM. Trimming removed 5 bases at V and 6 bases at J, with 19 bases between. The CDR3 contains 15 residues. The CDR3 region is CASSPIAGGRHGYTF. CDR3 bases: TGTGCCAGCAGTCCCATAGCGGGAGGGAGGCATGGCTACACCTTC.